What follows is one T cell receptor (beta chain) and its context. In the source study's methods: Amplification of reference gene primers provided the estimated nucleated cell counts. Generated by immunoSEQ multiplex PCR, the TCRdb table keeps only in-frame clones and is missing some. V and J calls and clone size are as listed in that table; D and trimming were resolved from the DNA. The table shows about 22,000 clones, with about 80% occurring only once. These data originate in a study of blood T cell repertoires in COVID-19. Looking at the study overall: Researchers got acute and convalescent COVID-19 samples from the United States, Italy and Spain. The analysed material was cDNA or gDNA that came from T cells, B-cell-depleted T cells, or PBMCs.

Germline CDR1 is SNHLY and CDR2 is FYNNEI. This CDR3 is 14 amino acids long. Trimming shortened V by 5 bases and J by 3 bases, and 11 bases separated the two germline ends. The sequence was collected from a man aged 65 to 79 with acute or convalescent COVID-19. Sequenced material: peripheral blood. This sequence joins TRBV2 and TRBJ1-5, with D possibly TRBD1 on 6 matching bases. The CDR3 protein is CASSYRVSNQPQHF. The CDR3 nucleotides read TGTGCCAGCAGTTACAGGGTTTCCAATCAGCCCCAGCATTTT. The full variable domain, in which reference TRBV2 and TRBJ1-5 provide the parts outside the CDR3, is EPEVTQTPSHQVTQMGQEVILRCVPISNHLYFYWYRQILGQKVEFLVSFYNNEISEKSEIFDDQFSVERPDGSNFTLKIRSTKLEDSAMYFCASSYRVSNQPQHFGDGTRLSIL.